This entry features one T cell receptor beta chain sequence. Its antigen is undetermined. Germline CDR1 GTSNPN, CDR2 SVGIG (reference sequence). The ends were cut back, 5 bases at V and 5 bases at J, with 18 bases in the middle. The CDR3 is 14 amino acids. The data originate from a study of beta chain features in type 1 diabetes. Study-wide points: Unsettled here was the matter of whether HLA type influences TCRB rearrangement. Type 1 diabetes patients showed a moderate but significant shortening of TCRB CDR3s in all four CD4+ subsets. When cDNA is sequenced, cells with high TCR expression could be over-represented.

Expressed TCRB transcripts were sequenced, since all the RNA that had been isolated was reverse transcribed. Profiling relied on immunoSEQ multiplex PCR, and the TCRdb table lists in-frame clones only, not all of them. The sample has a few hundred thousand clones, roughly 14% seen once. This sequence joins TRBV30 and TRBJ1-2; possibly TRBD1 for D (5 bases). The clonotype was recovered from a young woman with type 1 diabetes. The sample was naive CD4+ T cells from blood. CDR3 sequence: CAWGLQGGSYGYTF. Here the CDR3 DNA reads TGTGCCTGGGGCCTTCAGGGCGGCTCATATGGCTACACCTTC.